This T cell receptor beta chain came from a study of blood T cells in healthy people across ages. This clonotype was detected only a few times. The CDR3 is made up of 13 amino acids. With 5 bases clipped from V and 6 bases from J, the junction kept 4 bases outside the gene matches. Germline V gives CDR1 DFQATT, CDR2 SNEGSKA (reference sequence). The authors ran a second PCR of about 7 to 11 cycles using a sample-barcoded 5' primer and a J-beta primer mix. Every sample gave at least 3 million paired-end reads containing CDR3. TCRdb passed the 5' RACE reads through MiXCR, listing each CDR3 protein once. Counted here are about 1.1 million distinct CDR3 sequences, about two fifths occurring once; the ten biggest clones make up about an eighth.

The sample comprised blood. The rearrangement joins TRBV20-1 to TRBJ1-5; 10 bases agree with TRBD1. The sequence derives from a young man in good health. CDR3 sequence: CSAAGQGSQPQHF. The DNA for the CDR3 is TGCAGTGCTGCGGGACAGGGGAGTCAGCCCCAGCATTTT.